This is a list of T cell receptor beta chains from one sample in a study of T-cell memory formation after mild COVID-19. TCRdb ran MiXCR on the 5' RACE reads and lists one entry per CDR3 protein. The sample consists of roughly 170,000 distinct CDR3 sequences, about 18% of them appearing once. Sequenced: PBMCs or a T cell subset sorted from them (not recorded which). The receptors derive from a man aged 18 to 30 who had mild COVID-19 (a few samples of this study predate the infection). Cell type and time point are not known. Both conserved end residues are part of each CDR3. D genes are given only for firm matches. Clone size is shown for a subset of rows, as once, few, many or a class of expanded clone.

J gene	clone size	V gene	D gene	CDR3 protein	CDR3 DNA
TRBJ2-2	few	TRBV6-2/TRBV6-3	TRBD1	CASSWGQGASTGELFF	TGTGCCAGCAGTTGGGGACAGGGGGCGTCCACCGGGGAGCTGTTTTTT
TRBJ1-3	.	TRBV5-1	.	CASEGSDGNTIYF	TGCGCCAGCGAAGGATCAGATGGAAACACCATATATTTT
TRBJ1-5	once	TRBV24-1	.	CATSGGAGQPQHF	TGTGCCACCAGTGGTGGGGCTGGGCAGCCCCAGCATTTT
TRBJ2-3	many	TRBV12-3/TRBV12-4	.	CASSLSSGASADTQYF	TGTGCCAGCAGTTTAAGTTCGGGGGCCAGCGCAGATACGCAGTATTTT
TRBJ2-5	few	TRBV9	.	CASSVEGTGAQYF	TGTGCCAGCAGCGTAGAGGGGACTGGGGCCCAGTACTTC
TRBJ2-3	few	TRBV7-2	.	CASSLFLGSGRTDTQYF	TGTGCCAGCAGCTTATTTTTGGGGTCTGGGCGCACAGATACGCAGTATTTT
TRBJ1-5	few	TRBV7-2	.	CASSVERGRNQPQHF	TGTGCCAGCAGCGTAGAACGGGGGCGTAATCAGCCCCAGCATTTT
TRBJ1-5	few	TRBV6-5	.	CASSDSRQPQHF	TGTGCCAGCAGCGACTCGAGGCAGCCCCAGCATTTT
TRBJ2-5	.	TRBV20-1	TRBD1	CSAGLRTGVSETQYF	TGCAGTGCGGGATTAAGGACAGGGGTTTCGGAGACCCAGTACTTC
TRBJ1-4	.	TRBV5-1	.	CASSGRYNEKLFF	TGCGCCAGCAGCGGACGGTATAATGAAAAACTGTTTTTT
TRBJ2-4	few	TRBV5-6	.	CASSLRASAKNIQYF	TGTGCCAGCAGCCTGAGAGCCTCGGCCAAAAACATTCAGTACTTC
TRBJ2-1	few	TRBV4-1	.	CASSQDSRKAYNEQFF	TGCGCCAGCAGCCAAGATAGTAGAAAGGCTTACAATGAGCAGTTCTTC
TRBJ2-5	few	TRBV21-1	.	CASKRDRQETQYF	TGTGCCAGCAAGAGGGACCGCCAAGAGACCCAGTACTTC
TRBJ2-5	few	TRBV29-1	.	CSVALRQGWETQYF	TGCAGCGTTGCTTTACGGCAGGGCTGGGAGACCCAGTACTTC
TRBJ2-2	many	TRBV7-3	.	CASSRTVNTGELFF	TGTGCCAGCAGCCGGACTGTTAACACCGGGGAGCTGTTTTTT
TRBJ2-3	.	TRBV5-1	.	CASSSGPGEDTQYF	TGCGCCAGCAGCTCCGGACCAGGGGAGGATACGCAGTATTTT
TRBJ2-6	.	TRBV12-3/TRBV12-4	.	CASSFSGSGANVLTF	TGTGCCAGCAGTTTCTCCGGCTCTGGGGCCAACGTCCTGACTTTC
TRBJ2-6	.	TRBV20-1	.	CSASPPSGANVLTF	TGCAGTGCTAGTCCCCCCTCTGGGGCCAACGTCCTGACTTTC
TRBJ2-3	few	TRBV6-2/TRBV6-3	.	CASNPGSPAVDTQYF	TGTGCCAGCAACCCAGGCTCCCCGGCGGTGGATACGCAGTATTTT
TRBJ1-1	.	TRBV7-9	.	CASIFTEGNTEAFF	TGTGCCAGCATCTTCACAGAGGGGAACACTGAAGCTTTCTTT
TRBJ1-2	.	TRBV18	.	CASSPDPGGANYGYTF	TGTGCCAGCTCACCGGACCCCGGGGGAGCTAACTATGGCTACACCTTC
TRBJ1-2	.	TRBV20-1	TRBD1	CSAPTGSYGYTF	TGCAGTGCCCCGACAGGGAGTTATGGCTACACCTTC
TRBJ2-1	few	TRBV4-2	.	CASSRERGFNEQFF	TGTGCCAGCAGCCGAGAACGGGGGTTCAATGAGCAGTTCTTC
TRBJ1-1	few	TRBV11-2	.	CASSLTRDTEAFF	TGTGCCAGCAGCTTAACCAGGGACACTGAAGCTTTCTTT
TRBJ2-3	.	TRBV5-4	TRBD2	CASSGGGAPDTQYF	TGTGCCAGTTCAGGCGGGGGGGCGCCAGATACGCAGTATTTT
TRBJ1-2	.	TRBV7-2	.	CASSLDTGQNYGYTF	TGTGCCAGCAGCTTAGATACAGGACAGAACTATGGCTACACCTTC
TRBJ1-6	.	TRBV20-1	.	CSARSGTGRAPLHF	TGCAGTGCTAGATCGGGAACCGGGAGGGCACCCCTCCACTTT
TRBJ2-3	few	TRBV11-2	.	CASSFFATDTQYF	TGTGCCAGCAGCTTCTTCGCGACAGATACGCAGTATTTT
TRBJ2-3	few	TRBV5-1	TRBD1	CASSLTGGWSDTQYF	TGCGCCAGCAGCCTTACAGGGGGCTGGTCAGATACGCAGTATTTT
TRBJ2-5	.	TRBV12-3/TRBV12-4	.	CASSRIHSDQETQYF	TGTGCCAGCAGCCGCATCCACAGTGACCAAGAGACCCAGTACTTC
TRBJ2-3	few	TRBV7-2	TRBD1	CASSFRQGRTQYF	TGTGCCAGCAGCTTTAGACAGGGACGAACGCAGTATTTT
TRBJ2-5	.	TRBV20-1	TRBD2	CSVWKGGETQYF	TGCAGTGTCTGGAAGGGAGGGGAGACCCAGTACTTC
TRBJ1-5	few	TRBV2	TRBD1	CASSERGLRGNQPQHF	TGTGCCAGCAGTGAGAGGGGGCTCCGTGGCAATCAGCCCCAGCATTTT
TRBJ2-7	few	TRBV10-3	TRBD1	CAISGQGYEQYF	TGTGCCATCAGTGGACAGGGATACGAGCAGTACTTC
TRBJ1-2	few	TRBV7-2	.	CASSLQGGNYGYTF	TGTGCCAGCAGCTTACAGGGAGGGAACTATGGCTACACCTTC
TRBJ2-1	.	TRBV5-5	.	CASSLGDSYLTAEFF	TGTGCCAGCAGCTTGGGTGACTCATATCTTACAGCGGAGTTCTTC
TRBJ1-4	.	TRBV4-1	.	CASSQPSGQGGEKLFF	TGCGCCAGCAGCCAACCTTCCGGCCAGGGAGGTGAAAAACTGTTTTTT
TRBJ1-1	few	TRBV5-5	.	CASSFTASGTEAFF	TGTGCCAGCAGCTTTACAGCCTCGGGCACTGAAGCTTTCTTT
TRBJ1-2	.	TRBV20-1	.	CSAFGQNYGYTF	TGCAGTGCTTTCGGACAGAACTATGGCTACACCTTC
TRBJ1-5	.	TRBV7-2	.	CASSFGGGRSNQPQHF	TGTGCCAGCAGCTTCGGAGGGGGGCGTAGCAATCAGCCCCAGCATTTT
TRBJ1-1	medium-sized	TRBV15	.	CATSRRGTPDVFF	TGTGCCACCAGCAGACGAGGAACGCCTGACGTTTTCTTT
TRBJ1-5	.	TRBV2	.	CASGTGNQPQHF	TGTGCCAGCGGCACAGGTAATCAGCCCCAGCATTTT
TRBJ1-2	.	TRBV7-9	.	CASSYAGARGYTF	TGTGCCAGCAGCTACGCGGGGGCGAGGGGCTACACCTTC
TRBJ1-2	once	TRBV25-1	.	CASSESHLRGYTF	TGTGCCAGCAGTGAATCCCACCTCAGGGGCTACACCTTC
TRBJ2-3	.	TRBV28	.	CASGLRTDTQYF	TGTGCCAGTGGGTTGCGCACAGATACGCAGTATTTT